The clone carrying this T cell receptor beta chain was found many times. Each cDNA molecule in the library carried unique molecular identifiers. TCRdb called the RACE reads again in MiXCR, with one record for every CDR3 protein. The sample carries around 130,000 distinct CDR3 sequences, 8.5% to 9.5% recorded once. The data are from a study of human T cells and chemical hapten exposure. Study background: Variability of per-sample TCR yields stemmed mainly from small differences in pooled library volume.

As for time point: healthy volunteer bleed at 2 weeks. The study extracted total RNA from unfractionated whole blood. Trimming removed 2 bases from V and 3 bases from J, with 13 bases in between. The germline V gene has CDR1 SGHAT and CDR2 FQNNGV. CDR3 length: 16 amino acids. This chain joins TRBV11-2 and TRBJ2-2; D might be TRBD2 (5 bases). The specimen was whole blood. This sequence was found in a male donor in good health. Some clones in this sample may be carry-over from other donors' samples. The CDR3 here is CASSLREGLDTGELFF. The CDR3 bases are TGTGCCAGCAGCTTACGTGAGGGTCTGGACACCGGGGAGCTGTTTTTT.